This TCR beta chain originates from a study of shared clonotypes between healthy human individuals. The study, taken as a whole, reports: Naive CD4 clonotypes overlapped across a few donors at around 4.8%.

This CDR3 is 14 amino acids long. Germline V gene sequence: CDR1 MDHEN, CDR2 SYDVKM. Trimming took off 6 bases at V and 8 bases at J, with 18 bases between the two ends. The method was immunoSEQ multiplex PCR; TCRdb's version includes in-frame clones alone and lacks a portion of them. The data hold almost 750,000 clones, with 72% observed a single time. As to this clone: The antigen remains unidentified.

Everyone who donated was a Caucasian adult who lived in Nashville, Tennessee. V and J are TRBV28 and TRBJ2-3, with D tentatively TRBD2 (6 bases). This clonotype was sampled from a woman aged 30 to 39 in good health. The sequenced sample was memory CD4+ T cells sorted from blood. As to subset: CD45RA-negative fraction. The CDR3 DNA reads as TGTGCCAGCAGCCCTTGGGGGGTTTCGACTACGCAGTATTTT. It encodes CASSPWGVSTTQYF.